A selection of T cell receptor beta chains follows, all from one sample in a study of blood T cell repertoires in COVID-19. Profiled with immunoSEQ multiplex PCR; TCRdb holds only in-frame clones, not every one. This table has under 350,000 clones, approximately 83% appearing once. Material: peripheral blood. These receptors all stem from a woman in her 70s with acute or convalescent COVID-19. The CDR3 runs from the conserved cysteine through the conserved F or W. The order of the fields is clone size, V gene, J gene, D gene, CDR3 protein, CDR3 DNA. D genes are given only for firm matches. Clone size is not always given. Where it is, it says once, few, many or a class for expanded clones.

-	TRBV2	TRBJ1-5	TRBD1	CASGQDSNQPQHF	TGTGCCAGCGGACAGGATAGCAATCAGCCCCAGCATTTT
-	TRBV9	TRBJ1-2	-	CASSAGGTRDGYTF	TGTGCCAGCAGCGCGGGAGGGACCCGGGATGGCTACACCTTC
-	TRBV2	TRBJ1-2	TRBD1	CASRAGQGRYGYTF	TGTGCCAGCAGGGCTGGACAGGGCAGATATGGCTACACCTTC
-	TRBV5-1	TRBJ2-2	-	CASSLVATRLRGTGELFF	TGCGCCAGCAGCTTGGTCGCTACTCGTTTAAGGGGGACCGGGGAGCTGTTTTTT
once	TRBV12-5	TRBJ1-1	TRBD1	CASHQGEHTEAFF	TGTGCTAGCCATCAGGGGGAACACACTGAAGCTTTCTTT
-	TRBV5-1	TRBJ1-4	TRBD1	CASSFGTGRKLFF	TGCGCCAGCAGCTTCGGGACAGGGCGAAAACTGTTTTTT
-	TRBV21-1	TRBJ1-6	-	CASSKDQGAAYNSPLHF	TGTGCCAGCAGCAAAGACCAGGGGGCGGCCTATAATTCACCCCTCCACTTT
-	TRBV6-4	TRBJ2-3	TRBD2	CASSRTSATDTQYF	TGTGCCAGCAGTAGGACTAGCGCCACAGATACGCAGTATTTT
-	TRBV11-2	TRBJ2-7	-	CASSLVRYEQYF	TGTGCCAGCAGCTTAGTGAGATACGAGCAGTACTTC
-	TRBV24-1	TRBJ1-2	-	CATSRGGGVYGYTF	TGTGCCACCAGTCGCGGCGGGGGGGTGTATGGCTACACCTTC
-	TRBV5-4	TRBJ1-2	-	CASSWAGSYGYTF	TGTGCCAGCAGCTGGGCGGGTAGCTATGGCTACACCTTC
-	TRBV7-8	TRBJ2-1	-	CASSLGPTGGVEQFF	TGTGCCAGCAGCTTAGGCCCTACCGGCGGGGTTGAGCAGTTCTTC
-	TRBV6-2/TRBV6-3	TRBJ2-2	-	CASSYLGTNTGELFF	TGTGCCAGCAGTTACCTAGGTACGAACACCGGGGAGCTGTTTTTT
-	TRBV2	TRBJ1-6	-	CASSVHPGSPLHF	TGTGCCAGCAGTGTCCACCCCGGTTCACCCCTCCACTTT
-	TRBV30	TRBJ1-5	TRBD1	CAWKGQGRQPQHF	TGTGCCTGGAAGGGACAGGGTCGGCAGCCCCAGCATTTT
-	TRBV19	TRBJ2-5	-	CASSTSSISPGTQYF	TGTGCCAGTAGTACCTCATCGATCTCTCCAGGGACCCAGTACTTC
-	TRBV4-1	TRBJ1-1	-	CASSQDSTGKVFVTEAFF	TGCGCCAGCAGCCAAGATAGTACGGGAAAGGTGTTTGTCACTGAAGCTTTCTTT